This note documents a single T cell receptor (beta chain) sequence. Its antigen remains unidentified. The source of the sample is a study of cytomegalovirus exposure and HLA in healthy donors. Study-wide findings and caveats: What was likely a sequencing artifact was a cluster of highly shared sequence variants.

The CDR3 extends over 14 amino acids. The germline CDR1 and CDR2 sequences are SGHRS and YFSETQ. Trimming left V 1 base short and J 4 bases short, with 9 bases between. The primer mix had 60 Vbeta and 13 Jbeta primers. TCRdb's copy holds only in-frame clones and misses some; the assay was immunoSEQ multiplex PCR. The profile shows tens of thousands of clones, 70% to 80% of them singletons. The V call is TRBV5-1, the J call TRBJ1-3; D unclear. Sequenced sample: PBMCs. This receptor was obtained from a woman aged 45-65 years in good health and CMV-seropositive. The CDR3 loop is CASSLTGGGNTIYF. The DNA of the CDR3 is TGCGCCAGCAGCTTGACCGGCGGCGGAAACACCATATATTTT.